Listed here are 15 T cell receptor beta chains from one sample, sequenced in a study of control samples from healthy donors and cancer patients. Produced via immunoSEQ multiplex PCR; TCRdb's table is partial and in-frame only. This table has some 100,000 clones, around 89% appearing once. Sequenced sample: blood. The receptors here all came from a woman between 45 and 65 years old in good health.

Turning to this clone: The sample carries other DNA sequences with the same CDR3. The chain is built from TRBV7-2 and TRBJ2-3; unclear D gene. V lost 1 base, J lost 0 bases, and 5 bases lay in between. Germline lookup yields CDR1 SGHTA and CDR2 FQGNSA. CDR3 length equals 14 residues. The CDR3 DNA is TGTGCCAGCAGCTTAGGGCGAAGCACAGATACGCAGTATTTT. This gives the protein CASSLGRSTDTQYF.

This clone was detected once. In DNA form, the CDR3 reads TGTGCCAGCAGTCACCCCCTGGAAGAGACCCAGTACTTC. Amino acids: CASSHPLEETQYF. The V call is TRBV27, the J call TRBJ2-5; no reliable D call. Trimming cost V 5 bases and J 3 bases, with 10 bases left between them. CDR1 is MNHEY and CDR2 is SMNVEV in the germline V gene (reference sequence). The length of the CDR3 is 13 residues.

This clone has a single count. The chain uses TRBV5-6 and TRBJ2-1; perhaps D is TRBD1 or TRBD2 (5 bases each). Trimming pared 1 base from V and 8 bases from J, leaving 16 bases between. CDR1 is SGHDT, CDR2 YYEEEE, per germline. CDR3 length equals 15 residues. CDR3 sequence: CASSLFIGTWDEQFF. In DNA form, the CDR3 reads TGTGCCAGCAGCTTGTTTATAGGGACGTGGGATGAGCAGTTCTTC.

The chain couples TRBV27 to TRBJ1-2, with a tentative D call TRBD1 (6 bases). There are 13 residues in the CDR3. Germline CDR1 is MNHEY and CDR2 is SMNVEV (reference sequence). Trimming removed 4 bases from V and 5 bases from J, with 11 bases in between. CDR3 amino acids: CASSSDRVYGYTF. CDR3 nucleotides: TGTGCCAGCAGTTCGGACAGAGTTTATGGCTACACCTTC.

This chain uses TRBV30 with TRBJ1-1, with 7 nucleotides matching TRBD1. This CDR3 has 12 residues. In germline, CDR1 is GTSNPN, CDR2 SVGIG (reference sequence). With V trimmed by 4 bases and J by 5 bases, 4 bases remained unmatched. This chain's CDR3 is CAWTGGRTEAFF. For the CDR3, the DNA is TGTGCCTGGACAGGGGGAAGGACTGAAGCTTTCTTT.

The CDR3 here is CASSRESSYNEQFF. CDR3 sequence (DNA): TGTGCCAGCAGTCGGGAGAGCTCCTACAATGAGCAGTTCTTC. The rearrangement links TRBV2 to TRBJ2-1; possibly TRBD2 for D (6 bases). The CDR3 spans 14 residues. Trimming removed 5 bases at V and 0 bases at J, with 8 bases between. CDR1 SNHLY and CDR2 FYNNEI come from the germline V gene.

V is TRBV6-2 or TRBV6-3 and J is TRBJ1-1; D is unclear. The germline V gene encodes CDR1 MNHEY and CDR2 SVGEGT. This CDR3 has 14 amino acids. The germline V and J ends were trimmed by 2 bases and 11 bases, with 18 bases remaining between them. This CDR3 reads CASSYIDNGSRAFF. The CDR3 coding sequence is TGTGCCAGCAGTTACATCGATAATGGGTCACGGGCTTTCTTT.

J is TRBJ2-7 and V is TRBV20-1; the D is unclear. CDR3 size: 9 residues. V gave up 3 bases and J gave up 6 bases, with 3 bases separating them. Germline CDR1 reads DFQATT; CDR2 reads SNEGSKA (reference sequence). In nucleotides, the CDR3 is TGCAGTGCTAGGTCCGAGCAGTACGTC. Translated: CSARSEQYV.

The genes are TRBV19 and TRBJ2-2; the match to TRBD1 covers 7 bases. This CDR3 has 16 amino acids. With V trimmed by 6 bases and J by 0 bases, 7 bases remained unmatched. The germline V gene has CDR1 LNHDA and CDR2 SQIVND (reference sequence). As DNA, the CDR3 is TGTGCCAGTAGCCCGTGGGGACAGACGAACACCGGGGAGCTGTTTTTT. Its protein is CASSPWGQTNTGELFF.

The CDR3 DNA reads as TGCAGCGTTGAGAAGGATACCCGGGAGAATGGCTACACCTTC. Protein sequence: CSVEKDTRENGYTF. V usage is TRBV29-1 and J usage is TRBJ1-2; no reliable D call. In germline, CDR1 is SQVTM, CDR2 ANQGSEA. V lost 3 bases to trimming and J lost 6 bases, with 17 bases between them. The CDR3 is made up of 14 amino acids.

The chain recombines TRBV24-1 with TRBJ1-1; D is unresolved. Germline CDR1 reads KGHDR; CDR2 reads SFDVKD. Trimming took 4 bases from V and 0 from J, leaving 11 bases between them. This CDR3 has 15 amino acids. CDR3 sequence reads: CATSDSDGLNTEAFF. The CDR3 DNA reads TGTGCCACCAGTGACTCCGACGGGTTGAACACTGAAGCTTTCTTT.

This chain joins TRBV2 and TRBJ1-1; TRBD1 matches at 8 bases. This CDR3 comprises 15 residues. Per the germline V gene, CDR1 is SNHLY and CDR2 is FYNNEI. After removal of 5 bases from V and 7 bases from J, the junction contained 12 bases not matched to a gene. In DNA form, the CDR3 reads TGTGCCAGCAGTCCTGCGGACAGGGAGAGGTTTGAAGCTTTCTTT. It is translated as CASSPADRERFEAFF.

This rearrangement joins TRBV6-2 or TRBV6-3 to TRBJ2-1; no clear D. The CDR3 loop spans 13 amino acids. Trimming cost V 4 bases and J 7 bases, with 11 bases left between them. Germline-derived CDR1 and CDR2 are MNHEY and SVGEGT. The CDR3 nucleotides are TGTGCCAGCAGTTTCCTCTTTAGAAATGAGCAGTTCTTC. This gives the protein CASSFLFRNEQFF.

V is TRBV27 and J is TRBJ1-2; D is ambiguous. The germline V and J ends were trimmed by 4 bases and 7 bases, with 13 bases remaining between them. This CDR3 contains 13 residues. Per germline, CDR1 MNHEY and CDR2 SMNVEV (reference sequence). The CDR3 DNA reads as TGTGCCAGCAGTTCGATACATTTGGGTGGCTACACCTTC. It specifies CASSSIHLGGYTF.

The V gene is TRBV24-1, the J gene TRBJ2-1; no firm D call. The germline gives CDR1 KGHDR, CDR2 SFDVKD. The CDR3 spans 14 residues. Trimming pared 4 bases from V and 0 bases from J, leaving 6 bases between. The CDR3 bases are TGTGCCACCAGTGAGGAGAGCTCCTACAATGAGCAGTTCTTC. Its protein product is CATSEESSYNEQFF.